The rows below give T cell receptor beta chains drawn from one sample of a study of regulatory T cells in long-lasting Graves disease. TCRdb independently ran MiXCR on the multiplex PCR reads; one entry per CDR3 protein. This table has 400,000 to 500,000 distinct CDR3 sequences, approximately 21% appearing once. The input for sequencing was peripheral blood mononuclear cells (PBMCs), taken when the disease was refractory, from a patient treated with antithyroid drugs. These receptors came from a female donor with Graves disease. The CDR3 runs from the conserved cysteine through the conserved F or W. D genes are given only for firm matches. Some rows mark clone size as missing; the rest say once, few, many or name a class of expanded clone.

clone size: many
D gene: NA
V gene: TRBV28
J gene: TRBJ1-1
CDR3 DNA: TGTGCCAGCAGTTTCTCGGGGGGTGGAAAGACTGAAGCTTTCTTT
CDR3 protein: CASSFSGGGKTEAFF

clone size: few
D gene: TRBD1
V gene: TRBV27
J gene: TRBJ1-6
CDR3 DNA: TGTGCCAGCAGTTTCGTCTGGACAGGGGATTCACCCCTCCACTTT
CDR3 protein: CASSFVWTGDSPLHF

clone size: NA
D gene: NA
V gene: TRBV2
J gene: TRBJ2-3
CDR3 DNA: TGTGCCAGCAGTGAGTCAGATACGCAGTATTTT
CDR3 protein: CASSESDTQYF

clone size: many
D gene: TRBD1
V gene: TRBV20-1
J gene: TRBJ1-1
CDR3 DNA: TGCAGTGCCCCGGGACAGATGAACACTGAAGCTTTCTTT
CDR3 protein: CSAPGQMNTEAFF

clone size: NA
D gene: TRBD1
V gene: TRBV29-1
J gene: TRBJ1-1
CDR3 DNA: TGCAGCGTTGCCCCTTTCCTGGAGGGGGCAAACGGTGAAGCTTTCTTT
CDR3 protein: CSVAPFLEGANGEAFF

clone size: NA
D gene: NA
V gene: TRBV6-1
J gene: TRBJ2-7
CDR3 DNA: TGTGCCAGCAGTAAAGGACCCGCCTACGAGCAGTACTTC
CDR3 protein: CASSKGPAYEQYF

clone size: few
D gene: NA
V gene: TRBV3-1
J gene: TRBJ2-5
CDR3 DNA: TGTGCCAGCAACCCTCGGGGGGCAGGGGAGACCCAGTACTTC
CDR3 protein: CASNPRGAGETQYF

clone size: NA
D gene: NA
V gene: TRBV5-1
J gene: TRBJ2-7
CDR3 DNA: TGCGCCAGCAGCCCGGACAGTTGGGAGCAGTACTTC
CDR3 protein: CASSPDSWEQYF

clone size: NA
D gene: TRBD1
V gene: TRBV6-9
J gene: TRBJ1-2
CDR3 DNA: TGTGCCAGCAGTTACGCAGGGGGCGGACAGGGCGTCGGCTACACCTTC
CDR3 protein: CASSYAGGGQGVGYTF

clone size: few
D gene: TRBD2
V gene: TRBV7-2
J gene: TRBJ2-7
CDR3 DNA: TGTGCCAGCAGCTTTCAACGGACTAGCGGTTTTAGCTCCTACGAGCAGTACTTC
CDR3 protein: CASSFQRTSGFSSYEQYF

clone size: NA
D gene: TRBD1
V gene: TRBV6-1
J gene: TRBJ2-2
CDR3 DNA: TGTGCCAGCACCAAAGGGACAGCCCCCGGGGAGCTGTTTTTT
CDR3 protein: CASTKGTAPGELFF

clone size: NA
D gene: TRBD2
V gene: TRBV5-4
J gene: TRBJ2-3
CDR3 DNA: TGTGCCAGCAGCTTGGCGGCGGGGGCAGATACGCAGTATTTT
CDR3 protein: CASSLAAGADTQYF

clone size: many
D gene: NA
V gene: TRBV28
J gene: TRBJ1-2
CDR3 DNA: TGTGCCAGCAGTCTACCTGAATTCTATGGCTACACCTTC
CDR3 protein: CASSLPEFYGYTF

clone size: few
D gene: NA
V gene: TRBV29-1
J gene: TRBJ1-1
CDR3 DNA: TGCAGCGTTAAGTCGGCGGAGAACACTGAAGCTTTCTTT
CDR3 protein: CSVKSAENTEAFF

clone size: many
D gene: TRBD1
V gene: TRBV6-5
J gene: TRBJ1-1
CDR3 DNA: TGTGCCAGCAGTTACCATGACAGGGGAGGGAACACTGAAGCTTTCTTT
CDR3 protein: CASSYHDRGGNTEAFF

clone size: many
D gene: NA
V gene: TRBV27
J gene: TRBJ2-7
CDR3 DNA: TGTGCCAGCAGTTACATACAGGGCTACGAGCAGTACTTC
CDR3 protein: CASSYIQGYEQYF

clone size: many
D gene: TRBD2
V gene: TRBV12-3/TRBV12-4
J gene: TRBJ2-5
CDR3 DNA: TGTGCCAGCAGACGGACTAGCGAAGAGACCCAGTACTTC
CDR3 protein: CASRRTSEETQYF

clone size: few
D gene: NA
V gene: TRBV7-9
J gene: TRBJ2-7
CDR3 DNA: TGTGCCAGCAGCGAGAGGGGGGCCATCGCGAACGAGCAGTACTTC
CDR3 protein: CASSERGAIANEQYF

clone size: NA
D gene: TRBD2
V gene: TRBV28
J gene: TRBJ2-1
CDR3 DNA: TGTGCCAGCAGCCCAGCTAGCGGGAGTATTCAGGGTGAGCAGTTCTTC
CDR3 protein: CASSPASGSIQGEQFF

clone size: NA
D gene: NA
V gene: TRBV9
J gene: TRBJ2-1
CDR3 DNA: TGTGCCAGCAGCGTAGGGAGTCTAGTCTACAATGAGCAGTTCTTC
CDR3 protein: CASSVGSLVYNEQFF

clone size: many
D gene: NA
V gene: TRBV13
J gene: TRBJ2-7
CDR3 DNA: TGTGCCAGCGGGGAAAGGATGAGGCCCGGCCCGTACTTC
CDR3 protein: CASGERMRPGPYF

clone size: NA
D gene: NA
V gene: TRBV10-3
J gene: TRBJ1-6
CDR3 DNA: TGTGCCATCAGTGCGGGCGGGCTAGGATCACCCCTCCACTTT
CDR3 protein: CAISAGGLGSPLHF

clone size: many
D gene: NA
V gene: TRBV12-3/TRBV12-4
J gene: TRBJ1-2
CDR3 DNA: TGTGCCAGCAGTTTCGCCGGATCAGCAGGATATGGCTACACCTTC
CDR3 protein: CASSFAGSAGYGYTF

clone size: NA
D gene: TRBD2
V gene: TRBV12-3/TRBV12-4
J gene: TRBJ2-6
CDR3 DNA: TGTGCCAGCGGGGGGGGTGGCGGGGCCAACGTCCTGACTTTC
CDR3 protein: CASGGGGGANVLTF

clone size: NA
D gene: TRBD1
V gene: TRBV27
J gene: TRBJ2-7
CDR3 DNA: TGTGCCAGCAGTTTTCCTCCCGGGACAGGGGTCGACGAGCAGTACTTC
CDR3 protein: CASSFPPGTGVDEQYF

clone size: many
D gene: NA
V gene: TRBV7-2
J gene: TRBJ2-5
CDR3 DNA: TGTGCCAGCAGCCGTAGCGGGACCCAGTACTTC
CDR3 protein: CASSRSGTQYF

clone size: NA
D gene: NA
V gene: TRBV25-1
J gene: TRBJ1-1
CDR3 DNA: TGTGCCAGCAGTGACCCTTCACAGGGGAACACTGAAGCTTTCTTT
CDR3 protein: CASSDPSQGNTEAFF

clone size: few
D gene: NA
V gene: TRBV19
J gene: TRBJ1-5
CDR3 DNA: TGTGCCAGTAGTACCAACGTGCGGGGCCATCAGCCCCAGCATTTT
CDR3 protein: CASSTNVRGHQPQHF

clone size: NA
D gene: TRBD1
V gene: TRBV9
J gene: TRBJ1-1
CDR3 DNA: TGTGCCAGCAGCGCCCGGGCACAGGGGGGCACTGAAGCTTTCTTT
CDR3 protein: CASSARAQGGTEAFF

clone size: NA
D gene: NA
V gene: TRBV10-3
J gene: TRBJ1-2
CDR3 DNA: TGTGCCATCAGACACCCAGAGCAGGGCTTCTATGGCTACACCTTC
CDR3 protein: CAIRHPEQGFYGYTF

clone size: NA
D gene: NA
V gene: TRBV19
J gene: TRBJ1-1
CDR3 DNA: TGTGCCAGTAGTATCGCCGTTAACTCGAACACTGAAGCTTTCTTT
CDR3 protein: CASSIAVNSNTEAFF

clone size: few
D gene: TRBD2
V gene: TRBV4-3
J gene: TRBJ2-7
CDR3 DNA: TGCGCCAGCAGCGAAGGGACTAGCGGTTCCTACGAGCAGTACTTC
CDR3 protein: CASSEGTSGSYEQYF

clone size: few
D gene: TRBD1
V gene: TRBV4-3
J gene: TRBJ2-5
CDR3 DNA: TGCGCCAGCAGCCAAGGTACTAGCACAGGGGGACAAGAGACCCAGTACTTC
CDR3 protein: CASSQGTSTGGQETQYF